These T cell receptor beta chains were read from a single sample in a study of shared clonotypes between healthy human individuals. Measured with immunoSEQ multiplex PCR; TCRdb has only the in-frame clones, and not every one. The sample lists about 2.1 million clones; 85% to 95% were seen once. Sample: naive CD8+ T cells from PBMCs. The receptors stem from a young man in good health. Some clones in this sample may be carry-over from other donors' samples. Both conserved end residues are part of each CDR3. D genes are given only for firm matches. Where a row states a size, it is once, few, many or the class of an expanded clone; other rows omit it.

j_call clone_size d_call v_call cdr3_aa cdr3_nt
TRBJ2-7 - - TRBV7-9 CASSQKTRGAGYEQYF TGTGCCAGCAGCCAGAAAACTCGGGGGGCCGGCTACGAGCAGTACTTC
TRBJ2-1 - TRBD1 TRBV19 CASSIVTGQPSLNEQFF TGTGCCAGTAGTATAGTCACGGGACAGCCGAGTTTGAATGAGCAGTTCTTC
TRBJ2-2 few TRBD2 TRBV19 CASSIRLAGTGELFF TGTGCCAGTAGTATTCGACTAGCGGGGACCGGGGAGCTGTTTTTT
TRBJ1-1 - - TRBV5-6 CASSLGGWNTEAFF TGTGCCAGCAGCTTGGGTGGTTGGAACACTGAAGCTTTCTTT
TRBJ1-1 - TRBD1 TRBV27 CASSSDRGRLTEAFF TGTGCCAGCAGTTCGGACAGGGGACGACTCACTGAAGCTTTCTTT
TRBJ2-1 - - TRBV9 CASSGGPRGTFDNEQFF TGTGCCAGCAGCGGAGGCCCCCGCGGGACCTTTGACAATGAGCAGTTCTTC
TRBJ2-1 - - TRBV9 CASSVDGAGSGEGEQFF TGTGCCAGCAGCGTAGATGGGGCGGGATCCGGGGAAGGTGAGCAGTTCTTC
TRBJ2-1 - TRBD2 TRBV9 CASSSPSGTSGYNEQFF TGTGCCAGCAGCTCTCCCTCCGGGACTAGCGGCTACAATGAGCAGTTCTTC
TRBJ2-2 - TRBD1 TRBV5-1 CASSWAGTGDTGELFF TGCGCCAGCAGCTGGGCGGGGACAGGGGACACCGGGGAGCTGTTTTTT
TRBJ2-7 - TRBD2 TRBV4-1 CASSQGIRRGRGYEQYF TGCGCCAGCAGCCAAGGCATCAGGCGCGGGAGGGGCTACGAGCAGTACTTC
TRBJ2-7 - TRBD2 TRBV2 CASSETSGRVRFGEQYF TGTGCCAGCAGTGAGACTAGCGGGAGGGTCAGGTTCGGCGAGCAGTACTTC